What follows are 4 T cell receptor beta chains derived from one specimen sequenced in a study of regulatory T cells in long-lasting Graves disease. Through Arm-PCR of CDR3 regions and iRepertoire HTBI primers, TCR beta libraries were built. TCRdb re-called the multiplex PCR reads with MiXCR, one entry per CDR3 protein. The data contain 440,000 or so distinct CDR3 sequences, about 15% of them singletons. Time point indicated: newly diagnosed GD, antithyroid drugs for less than 3 months. There was RNA extracted from PBMCs, and the TCR library was made from it. The sample was also reused in another study, on T cells in Graves' hyperthyroidism and ophthalmopathy.

Sample: peripheral blood mononuclear cells (PBMCs), taken at new diagnosis, from a patient treated with antithyroid drugs. These receptors all stem from a woman in her thirties with Graves disease.

This clonotype has a handful of counts. The CDR3 sequence is CSVQHTGGYEQYF. The CDR3 region has the DNA TGCAGCGTCCAACACACAGGGGGATACGAGCAGTACTTC. This chain uses TRBV29-1 with TRBJ2-7; 8 nucleotides agree with TRBD1. The CDR3 length is 13 residues. With V trimmed by 6 bases and J by 4 bases, 8 bases remained unmatched. Germline assignment: CDR1 SQVTM and CDR2 ANQGSEA.

Many counts were recorded for this clonotype. The chain links TRBV2 to TRBJ2-1; D remains unclear. The ends were cut back, 11 bases at V and 4 bases at J, with 12 bases in the middle. The CDR3 length is 12 residues. Germline V CDR1 and CDR2: SNHLY, FYNNEI. The chain's CDR3 is CAGSSGYNEQFF. CDR3 sequence (DNA): TGTGCCGGGTCCTCCGGGTACAATGAGCAGTTCTTC.

This clonotype was recorded a few times. The chain joins TRBV10-2 to TRBJ2-3, with TRBD2 matching over 10 bases. The CDR3 has 13 residues. Germline V gives CDR1 WSHSY, CDR2 SAAADI. The V gene end was trimmed by 7 bases and the J gene end by 5 bases; junction bases not matched to a gene: 3. The CDR3 DNA sequence: TGCGCCAGCATGCTAGCGGGAGTAGATACGCAGTATTTT. It yields the protein CASMLAGVDTQYF.

This clonotype was observed many times. This chain joins TRBV14 and TRBJ1-2; no clear D. The germline gives CDR1 SGHDN, CDR2 FVKESK. Deletions cut 1 base from V and 4 bases from J, with 13 bases between. This CDR3 has 15 residues. Here the CDR3 DNA reads TGTGCCAGCAGCCAAGGGCCCGGGAGATTCTATGGCTACACCTTC. Amino acids: CASSQGPGRFYGYTF.